This entry lists 16 T cell receptor beta chains sequenced from one sample in a study of blood T cell repertoires in COVID-19. Method: immunoSEQ multiplex PCR; TCRdb's copy keeps in-frame clones and lacks some. The top ten hold 2.5% to 4% of the sample, which has 200,000 to 300,000 clones, roughly 77% seen once. Sequencing input: peripheral blood. The receptors originated from a woman of 80 years or more with acute or convalescent COVID-19.

The V and J genes are TRBV11-2 and TRBJ2-2; TRBD1 matches 7 bases. CDR1 SGHAT and CDR2 FQNNGV come from the germline V gene. This CDR3 contains 16 residues. V trimming: 5 bases; J trimming: 0 bases; junction bases outside the gene matches: 6. CDR3 protein: CASSKTGETNTGELFF. Written as DNA, the CDR3 is TGTGCCAGCAGCAAAACAGGGGAGACGAACACCGGGGAGCTGTTTTTT. The whole variable domain, filled in from reference TRBV11-2 and TRBJ2-2, reads EAGVAQSPRYKIIEKRQSVAFWCNPISGHATLYWYQQILGQGPKLLIQFQNNGVVDDSQLPKDRFSAERLKGVDSTLKIQPAKLEDSAVYLCASSKTGETNTGELFFGEGSRLTVL.

The chain combines TRBV6-5 with TRBJ2-1; D may be TRBD2 (6 bases). Germline V gene data show CDR1 as MNHEY and CDR2 as SVGAGI. The CDR3 is 13 residues long. V was trimmed by 5 bases and J by 9 bases, leaving 14 bases between them. The DNA for the CDR3 is TGTGCCAGCAGTCTCATACTCGGGAGTGAGCAGTTCTTC. It encodes CASSLILGSEQFF.

V usage is TRBV5-1 and J usage is TRBJ1-4, with D uncertain. The CDR3 is 14 amino acids. V lost 0 bases and J lost 7, with 10 bases in between. Germline V lookup: CDR1 SGHRS, CDR2 YFSETQ. For the CDR3, the DNA is TGCGCCAGCAGCTTGGGTGACAAAGGTGAAAAACTGTTTTTT. Protein sequence: CASSLGDKGEKLFF.

The chain is built from TRBV2 and TRBJ1-1; TRBD1 is a possible D gene (6 bases). Germline CDR1 is SNHLY and CDR2 is FYNNEI. V was clipped by 6 bases and J by 5 bases, with 10 bases between them. This CDR3 spans 12 amino acids. In nucleotides, the CDR3 is TGTGCCAGCAGATACAGGGATACTGAAGCTTTCTTT. Its translation is CASRYRDTEAFF.

The rearrangement links TRBV7-9 to TRBJ1-1; 7 positions agree with TRBD1. Germline lookup yields CDR1 SEHNR and CDR2 FQNEAQ (reference sequence). This CDR3 is built from 15 residues. The trim removed 8 bases at V and 5 bases at J, leaving 14 bases unmatched. The DNA of the CDR3 is TGTGCCAGCGGTTACCAAACCGGACAGGCGACTGAAGCTTTCTTT. Residues: CASGYQTGQATEAFF.

V is TRBV29-1 and J is TRBJ2-1; perhaps TRBD1 as D (5 bases). This CDR3 is built from 12 residues. V was shortened by 6 bases and J by 3 bases, with 9 bases between the two germline ends. The V gene's germline CDR1 is SQVTM and CDR2 ANQGSEA. Here the CDR3 DNA reads TGCAGCGTCGGACATCTCTACAATGAGCAGTTCTTC. This codes for CSVGHLYNEQFF.

The CDR3 sequence is CASSQLAGGYEQYF. DNA for the CDR3: TGTGCCAGCAGTCAACTAGCGGGAGGTTACGAGCAGTACTTC. The chain links TRBV6-5 to TRBJ2-7; 12 bases match TRBD2. The CDR3 extends over 14 amino acids. The V gene end was trimmed by 5 bases and the J gene end by 4 bases; junction bases not matched to a gene: 3. Germline lookup yields CDR1 MNHEY and CDR2 SVGAGI.

Many counts were recorded for this clone. The CDR3 nucleotides are TGTGCCAGCAGTCTTCCTAGACAGGGGTATTATGGCTACACCTTC. Its protein product is CASSLPRQGYYGYTF. The rearrangement links TRBV6-2 or TRBV6-3 to TRBJ1-2, with TRBD1 matching 8 bases. J gave up 5 bases and V 5 bases, and 10 bases lay outside the gene matches. The CDR3 extends over 15 amino acids. Germline lookup yields CDR1 MNHEY and CDR2 SVGEGT.

The CDR3, as DNA: TGTGCCAGCAGCTTAAGGGACAAGCAGTTCTTC. It encodes CASSLRDKQFF. The chain employs TRBV5-6 and TRBJ2-1, with TRBD1 as a possible D gene (6 bases). Trimming took off 2 bases at V and 11 bases at J, with 8 bases between the two ends. Per the germline V gene, CDR1 is SGHDT and CDR2 is YYEEEE. The CDR3 is made up of 11 amino acids.

This chain uses TRBV9 with TRBJ1-4; 9 bases match TRBD1. This CDR3 is 14 amino acids long. Germline CDR1 reads SGDLS; CDR2 reads YYNGEE. With 2 bases clipped from V and 5 bases from J, the junction kept 1 base outside the gene matches. The CDR3 reads CASSVGQGNEKLFF. The CDR3 nucleotides read TGTGCCAGCAGCGTGGGACAGGGCAATGAAAAACTGTTTTTT.

This clone was picked up a small number of times. The chain has TRBV6-5 and TRBJ1-5; 8 bases line up with TRBD1. The CDR3 extends over 15 amino acids. V lost 2 bases and J lost 8; bases outside the gene matches: 8. CDR1 MNHEY and CDR2 SVGAGI come from the germline V gene. The CDR3 is CASSYGQGAIEPQHF. In DNA form, the CDR3 reads TGTGCCAGCAGTTACGGGCAGGGGGCTATCGAGCCCCAGCATTTT.

The genes are TRBV5-1 and TRBJ1-4, with a tentative D call TRBD1 (5 bases). Germline values: CDR1 SGHRS, CDR2 YFSETQ. Trimming took off 4 bases at V and 0 bases at J, with 16 bases between the two ends. This CDR3 region has 17 residues. The CDR3 DNA reads TGCGCCAGCAGCCCTGGAGGGACGAACCCAACTAATGAAAAACTGTTTTTT. Translating gives CASSPGGTNPTNEKLFF.

The chain uses TRBV7-9 and TRBJ2-1; D remains ambiguous. The CDR3 extends over 16 amino acids. Trimming took off 5 bases at V and 0 bases at J, with 14 bases between the two ends. Per germline, CDR1 SEHNR and CDR2 FQNEAQ (reference sequence). The CDR3 coding sequence is TGTGCCAGCAGCACGTCCCTCCTAGGCTCCTACAATGAGCAGTTCTTC. It encodes CASSTSLLGSYNEQFF.

The sample holds one count of this clone. The chain joins TRBV5-5 to TRBJ1-5; D perhaps matches TRBD1 (6 bases). The CDR3 has 15 amino acids. Germline CDR1 is SGHKS and CDR2 is YYEKEE (reference sequence). V lost 6 bases, J lost 3 bases, and 16 bases lay in between. CDR3 sequence: CASTWEQGPNQPQHF. The CDR3 nucleotides are TGTGCCAGCACTTGGGAACAGGGACCCAATCAGCCCCAGCATTTT.

CDR3 coding DNA: TGTGCCACCAGCAGAGGGGGACAGGAGCTTAACTATGGCTACACCTTC. Translating gives CATSRGGQELNYGYTF. The chain combines TRBV15 with TRBJ1-2, with TRBD1 identical over 8 bases. The V and J ends lost 1 base and 1 base, in that order; junction bases with no gene match: 5. The CDR3 has 16 residues. From germline, CDR1 is LNHNV and CDR2 YYDKDF (reference sequence).

V and J are TRBV5-5 and TRBJ1-1; tentatively, D is TRBD1 (6 bases). The CDR3 has 15 residues. V was cut by 4 bases and J by 1 base, with 14 bases left in between. CDR1 is SGHKS, CDR2 YYEKEE, per germline (reference sequence). The CDR3 is CASSVQGKANTEAFF. The CDR3 DNA reads TGTGCCAGCAGCGTACAGGGCAAGGCGAACACTGAAGCTTTCTTT.